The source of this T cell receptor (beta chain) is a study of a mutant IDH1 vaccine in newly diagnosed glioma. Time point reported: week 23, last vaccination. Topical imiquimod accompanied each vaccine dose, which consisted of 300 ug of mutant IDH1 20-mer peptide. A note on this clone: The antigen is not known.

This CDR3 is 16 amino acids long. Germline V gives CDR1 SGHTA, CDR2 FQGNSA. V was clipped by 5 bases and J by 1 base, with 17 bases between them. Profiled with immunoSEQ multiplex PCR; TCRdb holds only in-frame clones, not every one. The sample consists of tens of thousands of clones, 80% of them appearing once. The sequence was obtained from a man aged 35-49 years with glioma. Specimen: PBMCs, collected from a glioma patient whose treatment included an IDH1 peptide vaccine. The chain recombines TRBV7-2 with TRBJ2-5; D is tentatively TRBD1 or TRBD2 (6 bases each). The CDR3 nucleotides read TGTGCCAGCAGCCCTGGGTGGGGGGCCGCCCAAGAGACCCAGTACTTC. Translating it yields CASSPGWGAAQETQYF.